These 9 T cell receptor beta chains came from one sample sequenced in a study of regulatory dendritic cells for organ transplantation. Assay: immunoSEQ multiplex PCR; the TCRdb copy retains only in-frame clones and omits some. The sample lists about 21,000 clones, roughly 87% seen once, with 0.25% to 0.3% in the top ten. CFSE-labeled sorted T cells met regulatory or mature dendritic cells for 5 to 6 days. The antigens for these receptors are not known. Sequencing input: naive CD4+ T cells from blood cultured with dendritic cells. The sample's subset: CD45RA+ naive T cells. The receptors come from a human donor in good health.

The sample holds a few counts of this clone. The rearrangement uses TRBV6-5 and TRBJ2-7, with TRBD2 matching over 8 bases. The CDR3 length is 14 residues. The germline V gene encodes CDR1 MNHEY and CDR2 SVGAGI. V shed 6 bases, J shed 2 bases, and the junction held 6 bases outside the gene matches. The CDR3 sequence: CASSPFSGAYEQYF. CDR3 in DNA: TGTGCCAGCAGCCCCTTTAGCGGGGCCTACGAGCAGTACTTC.

The chain employs TRBV10-3 and TRBJ2-2, with TRBD2 matching over 10 bases. Per germline, CDR1 ENHRY and CDR2 SYGVKD. This CDR3 region has 14 residues. Trimming at V came to 10 bases and at J to 5 bases, leaving 7 bases not matched to a gene. CDR3 residues: CATQLAGDTGELFF. The DNA for the CDR3 is TGTGCCACTCAGCTAGCGGGGGATACCGGGGAGCTGTTTTTT.

This clone was observed a handful of times. This sequence joins TRBV2 and TRBJ1-2; no clear D gene. Trimming left V 3 bases short and J 6 bases short, with 8 bases between. Germline assignment: CDR1 SNHLY and CDR2 FYNNEI. This CDR3 contains 12 residues. The CDR3 region is CASSDMGDGYTF. DNA for the CDR3: TGTGCCAGCAGTGATATGGGAGATGGCTACACCTTC. The full variable domain, in which reference TRBV2 and TRBJ1-2 provide the parts outside the CDR3, is EPEVTQTPSHQVTQMGQEVILRCVPISNHLYFYWYRQILGQKVEFLVSFYNNEISEKSEIFDDQFSVERPDGSNFTLKIRSTKLEDSAMYFCASSDMGDGYTFGSGTRLTVV.

This rearrangement joins TRBV28 to TRBJ2-7; D is ambiguous. Trimming pared 2 bases from V and 0 bases from J, leaving 11 bases between. Germline-derived CDR1 and CDR2 are MDHEN and SYDVKM. The CDR3 runs to 15 residues. The CDR3 loop is CASSLERLVSYEQYF. The CDR3 coding sequence is TGTGCCAGCAGTTTAGAGCGACTGGTCTCCTACGAGCAGTACTTC.

The chain employs TRBV28 and TRBJ2-7; no definite D call. CDR1 is MDHEN and CDR2 is SYDVKM in the germline V gene. The CDR3 runs to 14 residues. Trimming took 6 bases from V and 7 from J, leaving 19 bases between them. The chain's CDR3 is CASRLLEAHGEQYF. The CDR3 DNA follows: TGTGCCAGCAGATTACTCGAGGCCCACGGGGAGCAGTACTTC. The full variable domain, completed using reference TRBV28 and TRBJ2-7, is DVKVTQSSRYLVKRTGEKVFLECVQDMDHENMFWYRQDPGLGLRLIYFSYDVKMKEKGDIPEGYSVSREKKERFSLILESASTNQTSMYLCASRLLEAHGEQYFGPGTRLTVT.

The chain uses TRBV4-3 and TRBJ2-7, with D possibly being TRBD2 (6 bases). V was shortened by 0 bases and J by 6 bases, with 9 bases between the two germline ends. Germline V lookup: CDR1 LGHNA, CDR2 YSLEER. The CDR3 spans 13 residues. The CDR3 region has the DNA TGCGCCAGCAGCCAAGATCGGGGGTTCGAGCAGTACTTC. Translated, it gives CASSQDRGFEQYF.

This clone has a single count. The rearrangement uses TRBV6-1 and TRBJ1-6; unclear D gene. The germline V and J ends were trimmed by 6 bases and 10 bases, with 16 bases remaining between them. Germline values: CDR1 MNHNS, CDR2 SASEGT. This CDR3 is 14 amino acids long. The CDR3: CASSIPRRGSPLHF. CDR3 nucleotides: TGTGCCAGCAGCATTCCTCGTAGAGGATCACCCCTCCACTTT.

The genes are TRBV5-1 and TRBJ2-7; 8 bases map to TRBD2. The V gene's germline CDR1 is SGHRS and CDR2 YFSETQ. The CDR3 spans 15 residues. V dropped 0 bases and J dropped 3; count of bases not matched to a gene: 5. The CDR3 DNA follows: TGCGCCAGCAGCTTGGATACTAGCGGTAACTACGAGCAGTACTTC. It translates to CASSLDTSGNYEQYF.

This clone was seen a single time. The chain is built from TRBV6-5 and TRBJ1-3; possibly TRBD1 for D (6 bases). V lost 4 bases, J lost 4 bases, and 11 bases lay in between. Germline CDR1 reads MNHEY; CDR2 reads SVGAGI. The CDR3 is made up of 14 amino acids. DNA of the CDR3: TGTGCCAGCAGTTCACGGGGGCGAGGAAACACCATATATTTT. This sequence encodes CASSSRGRGNTIYF.